This T cell receptor (beta chain) was recovered during a study of blood T cell repertoires in COVID-19. For the study at large: Both acute and convalescent COVID-19 samples were obtained from the United States, Italy and Spain.

Authors' processing steps: The authors estimated nucleated cell counts from reference gene primer amplification. Repertoires were generated with immunoSEQ multiplex PCR, while TCRdb's copy carries only in-frame clones and drops some. The V and J calls and the clone size are those of that table, but D and trimming were determined from the DNA. The table records fewer than 180,000 clones, about 86% of them present only once. CDR1 is LGHDT and CDR2 is YNNKEL in the germline V gene (reference sequence). The CDR3 is 14 residues long. The junction had 1 base not matched to a gene; V was cut back by 3 bases and J by 1 base. This clone was counted a few times.

The origin of this receptor is a man between 65 and 79 years old with acute or convalescent COVID-19. The specimen sequenced was peripheral blood. This rearrangement joins TRBV3-1 (or the pseudogene TRBV3-2) to TRBJ2-3; TRBD2 matches 7 bases. The CDR3 DNA reads as TGTGCCAGCAGCCACCTAGCGGGCACAGATACGCAGTATTTT. The encoded protein is CASSHLAGTDTQYF.